These 32 T cell receptor beta chains were all obtained from the same sample, sequenced in a study of blood T cells in healthy people across ages. A second roughly 6 to 11 cycle PCR used barcoded and J-beta primers. TCRdb itself ran the 5' RACE reads through MiXCR, one entry per CDR3 protein. The sample has about 800,000 distinct CDR3 sequences, 58% seen once. Sequencing input: blood. Receptors originate from a man aged 25-45 years in good health.

V is TRBV7-2 and J is TRBJ2-1; D is ambiguous. Trimming pared 5 bases from V and 10 bases from J, leaving 21 bases between. This CDR3 has 15 amino acids. Germline CDR1 and CDR2: SGHTA and FQGNSA. CDR3 in amino acids: CASSQADPSSWEQFF. Written as DNA, the CDR3 is TGTGCCAGCAGCCAGGCGGATCCTTCCTCTTGGGAGCAGTTCTTC.

The genes are TRBV15 and TRBJ2-3; D unresolved. V was cut by 1 base and J by 5 bases, with 19 bases left in between. Germline loops: CDR1 LNHNV, CDR2 YYDKDF (reference sequence). This CDR3 region has 17 residues. CDR3 residues: CATSRASLPSPRDTQYF. DNA of the CDR3: TGTGCCACCAGCAGAGCTAGTCTCCCTAGTCCCCGAGATACGCAGTATTTT.

The table lists this clonotype with a few counts. The chain has TRBV9 and TRBJ2-3; a possible D gene is TRBD2 (6 bases). V gave up 7 bases and J gave up 3 bases, with 18 bases separating them. This CDR3 contains 15 residues. Per the germline V gene, CDR1 is SGDLS and CDR2 is YYNGEE. The CDR3 DNA sequence: TGTGCCAGCGGACCCCTAGCGTTTACAACAGATACGCAGTATTTT. It is translated as CASGPLAFTTDTQYF.

This clonotype was counted many times. The CDR3 reads CASGIDGAYEQYF. The CDR3 DNA reads as TGTGCCAGCGGAATAGACGGGGCCTACGAGCAGTACTTC. The rearrangement links TRBV27 to TRBJ2-7; TRBD2 is a possible D gene (5 bases). V shed 8 bases and J shed 2 bases, with 13 bases lying between them. The CDR3 has 13 amino acids. Germline CDR1 reads MNHEY; CDR2 reads SMNVEV (reference sequence).

This clonotype was recorded a few times. V and J are TRBV20-1 and TRBJ2-1; a weak D match, TRBD2 (5 bases). The germline CDR1 and CDR2 sequences are DFQATT and SNEGSKA (reference sequence). The length of the CDR3 is 15 residues. With 1 base removed from V and 8 bases from J, the gap between germline ends came to 18 bases. The CDR3 here is CSARALAAPRDEQFF. The CDR3 DNA follows: TGCAGTGCTAGAGCCCTAGCAGCCCCTCGGGATGAGCAGTTCTTC.

V is TRBV6-1 and J is TRBJ2-3, with a tentative D call TRBD2 (6 bases). This CDR3 is built from 21 residues. With 6 bases removed from V and 6 bases from J, the gap between germline ends came to 37 bases. Germline CDR1 and CDR2: MNHNS and SASEGT. The CDR3 loop is CASRQFLGLHLQAGIEDTQYF. CDR3 DNA sequence: TGTGCCAGCAGACAGTTTTTAGGCCTACACCTCCAAGCGGGCATCGAGGATACGCAGTATTTT.

This clonotype was counted between two and nine times. The J gene is TRBJ2-5, the V gene TRBV20-1; D is unresolved. CDR1 is DFQATT and CDR2 is SNEGSKA in the germline V gene (reference sequence). V gave up 3 bases and J gave up 1 base, with 6 bases separating them. The CDR3 loop spans 12 amino acids. The CDR3 region is CSARVAQETQYF. The CDR3 bases are TGCAGTGCTAGGGTGGCCCAAGAGACCCAGTACTTC.

This clonotype was counted a few times. This chain links TRBV10-3 with TRBJ1-2, with TRBD1 as a possible D gene (6 bases). The CDR3 is 14 residues long. V was trimmed by 10 bases and J by 2 bases, leaving 17 bases between them. CDR1 and CDR2 from the germline V gene are ENHRY and SYGVKD. The CDR3 nucleotides read TGTGCCACCCTCCGGACAGACCGCAACTATGGCTACACCTTC. This sequence encodes CATLRTDRNYGYTF.

This clonotype was seen more than once but under ten times. The rearrangement links TRBV9 to TRBJ2-5, with 13 nucleotides matching TRBD2. CDR1 and CDR2 (germline): SGDLS, YYNGEE. V gave up 7 bases and J gave up 2 bases; unmatched junction bases: 8. This CDR3 comprises 16 residues. The DNA for the CDR3 is TGTGCCAGCTCCGGGACTAGCGGGATGTCGCAAGAGACCCAGTACTTC. Amino acid sequence: CASSGTSGMSQETQYF.

This rearrangement joins TRBV20-1 to TRBJ2-5; TRBD1 matches 8 bases. Germline values: CDR1 DFQATT, CDR2 SNEGSKA (reference sequence). This CDR3 spans 15 amino acids. V was pared by 3 bases and J by 5 bases, with 11 bases of the junction left unmatched. The CDR3 sequence is CSARGGQGGQETQYF. The CDR3 DNA is TGCAGTGCTAGGGGTGGACAGGGTGGTCAGGAGACCCAGTACTTC.

The CDR3 region is CASSTTSGIGSEQYF. DNA of the CDR3: TGTGCCAGCAGTACGACTAGCGGGATCGGTAGCGAGCAGTACTTC. The rearrangement joins TRBV27 to TRBJ2-7; 11 bases match TRBD2. V shed 5 bases and J 6 bases; nucleotides not matched to a gene: 9. CDR3 length: 15 amino acids. Germline V CDR1 and CDR2: MNHEY, SMNVEV (reference sequence).

V usage is TRBV29-1 and J usage is TRBJ2-3; 9 positions match TRBD1. CDR3 length: 14 amino acids. The germline V gene encodes CDR1 SQVTM and CDR2 ANQGSEA. Losses at the gene ends were 5 bases for V and 1 base for J; bases not matched to a gene: 4. CDR3 coding DNA: TGCAGCGTTCTAGGGGACAGGGGCACAGATACGCAGTATTTT. Protein: CSVLGDRGTDTQYF.

This clonotype came up many times. The rearrangement uses TRBV11-3 and TRBJ2-1, with D maybe TRBD1 (6 bases). The V end lost 0 bases, the J end lost 7 bases, and 16 bases lay between the germline ends. The CDR3 extends over 16 amino acids. Germline lookup yields CDR1 SGHNT and CDR2 YENEEA. CDR3 nucleotides: TGTGCCAGCAGCTTAGATCTGGGGGCCGATCGGAATGAGCAGTTCTTC. Translation gives CASSLDLGADRNEQFF.

The chain employs TRBV29-1 and TRBJ2-1; 7 nucleotides align to TRBD2. The CDR3 is made up of 14 amino acids. The junction had 5 bases not matched to a gene; V was cut back by 6 bases and J by 0 bases. CDR1 is SQVTM, CDR2 ANQGSEA, per germline. DNA for the CDR3: TGCAGCGTACAGCGGGACGTCTCCTACAATGAGCAGTTCTTC. This encodes CSVQRDVSYNEQFF.

This chain joins TRBV20-1 and TRBJ2-7; tentative D call: TRBD2 (6 bases). V lost 1 base and J lost 0, with 10 bases in between. Germline V gene sequence: CDR1 DFQATT, CDR2 SNEGSKA (reference sequence). The CDR3 sequence is 14 residues long. CDR3 region: CSARAAGSSYEQYF. The CDR3 nucleotides read TGCAGTGCTAGAGCGGCGGGGAGCTCCTACGAGCAGTACTTC.

The rearrangement joins TRBV20-1 to TRBJ2-5; tentatively, D is TRBD1 (6 bases). Germline V CDR1 and CDR2: DFQATT, SNEGSKA (reference sequence). The CDR3 has 13 amino acids. Written as DNA, the CDR3 is TGCAGCCCCCGGGACATATTCCAAGAGACCCAGTACTTC. Its translation is CSPRDIFQETQYF.

CDR3 DNA: TGTGCCAGCAGCCAAGGTCCCCAGGGGCGCACAGATACGCAGTATTTT. Its translation is CASSQGPQGRTDTQYF. This chain joins TRBV7-2 and TRBJ2-3, with a possible D match to TRBD1 (6 bases). V was shortened by 5 bases and J by 1 base, with 16 bases between the two germline ends. The CDR3 has 16 residues. CDR1 SGHTA and CDR2 FQGNSA come from the germline V gene.

The rearrangement uses TRBV6-5 and TRBJ1-6; D is uncertain. V was cut by 4 bases and J by 0 bases, with 10 bases left in between. Germline V gene lookup returns CDR1 MNHEY and CDR2 SVGAGI. The CDR3 loop spans 16 amino acids. The CDR3 protein is CASSLRRSSYNSPLHF. The CDR3 DNA sequence: TGTGCCAGCAGTTTACGGAGGAGCTCCTATAATTCACCCCTCCACTTT.

The CDR3 DNA sequence: TGTGCCAGCAGCCCTAAGGGGTTCCGGGACAGGTCCTACGAGCAGTACTTC. Amino acid sequence: CASSPKGFRDRSYEQYF. The genes are TRBV7-9 and TRBJ2-7, with 8 bases lining up with TRBD1. The germline V gene has CDR1 SEHNR and CDR2 FQNEAQ (reference sequence). This CDR3 contains 17 residues. The V gene end was trimmed by 5 bases and the J gene end by 1 base; junction bases not matched to a gene: 13.

V gene TRBV20-1 combines with J gene TRBJ2-1, with TRBD2 matching 13 bases. The CDR3 spans 17 residues. Germline CDR1 and CDR2: DFQATT and SNEGSKA (reference sequence). The V and J ends lost 0 bases and 7 bases, in that order; junction bases with no gene match: 9. CDR3 sequence (DNA): TGCAGTGCTAGAGATCTGAGGACTAGCGGGAGTGAAAATGAGCAGTTCTTC. It encodes CSARDLRTSGSENEQFF.

Only a few counts were recorded for this clonotype. The genes are TRBV13 and TRBJ2-7, with TRBD2 identical over 12 bases. Germline CDR1 is PRHDT and CDR2 is FYEKMQ (reference sequence). V gave up 8 bases and J gave up 4 bases; unmatched junction bases: 6. This CDR3 region has 14 residues. The CDR3 spells CASQTSGRGYEQYF. DNA of the CDR3: TGTGCCAGCCAGACTAGCGGGAGAGGTTACGAGCAGTACTTC.

This clonotype has just a few counts. A junction end diverges from the germline sequence, so it may reflect a read error. The chain employs TRBV7-8 and TRBJ2-1, with D tentatively TRBD2 (6 bases). Germline CDR1 is SGHVS and CDR2 is FQNEAQ. The length of the CDR3 is 14 residues. In DNA form, the CDR3 reads TGTGCCAGCAGCATAGCCCTACTAGCCTCTGAGCAGTTCTTC. Its protein product is CASSIALLASEQFF.

The chain links TRBV4-1 to TRBJ1-1, with D uncertain. There are 13 residues in the CDR3. V gave up 3 bases and J gave up 3 bases, with 8 bases separating them. Germline assignment: CDR1 MGHRA and CDR2 YSYEKL. CDR3 amino acids: CASSHSGDTEAFF. CDR3 DNA: TGCGCCAGCAGCCATTCCGGGGACACTGAAGCTTTCTTT.

The J gene is TRBJ1-6, the V gene TRBV2, with D perhaps matching TRBD1 (5 bases). V was shortened by 5 bases and J by 10 bases, with 24 bases between the two germline ends. The CDR3 loop spans 17 amino acids. Germline V gives CDR1 SNHLY, CDR2 FYNNEI. This CDR3 reads CASSRNSGLTRDSPLHF. The CDR3 DNA reads TGTGCCAGCAGTAGAAACTCGGGGCTAACTAGAGACTCACCCCTCCACTTT.

The V call is TRBV7-2, the J call TRBJ2-2, with a tentative D call TRBD1 (5 bases). From germline, CDR1 is SGHTA and CDR2 FQGNSA. The length of the CDR3 is 15 residues. Between the trimmed V and J ends, which lost 1 base and 2 bases, there was a span of 8 bases. CDR3 in amino acids: CASSLVGHNTGELFF. CDR3 DNA sequence: TGTGCCAGCAGCTTAGTCGGACACAACACCGGGGAGCTGTTTTTT.

This clonotype was picked up one time. The CDR3 DNA reads TGCAGCGTTGGTCCAGGGGGGGTCAACGAGCAGTACTTC. Amino acid sequence: CSVGPGGVNEQYF. This chain links TRBV29-1 with TRBJ2-7; D is possibly TRBD1 or TRBD2 (7 bases each). V was pared by 4 bases and J by 5 bases, with 15 bases between. The CDR3 is 13 amino acids. Germline values: CDR1 SQVTM, CDR2 ANQGSEA.

The chain recombines TRBV11-2 with TRBJ2-3; possibly TRBD2 for D (5 bases). Per germline, CDR1 SGHAT and CDR2 FQNNGV. The CDR3 spans 14 residues. Between the trimmed V and J ends, which lost 5 bases and 0 bases, there was a span of 9 bases. CDR3 in amino acids: CASSPIASTDTQYF. CDR3 coding DNA: TGTGCCAGCAGCCCAATAGCGAGCACAGATACGCAGTATTTT.

The CDR3 DNA reads TGTGCCAGCAGTTTTCGGCTAGCGCGAGAGACCCAGTACTTC. It encodes CASSFRLARETQYF. V gene TRBV12-3 or TRBV12-4 combines with J gene TRBJ2-5; possibly TRBD2 for D (6 bases). The ends were cut back, 3 bases at V and 4 bases at J, with 12 bases in the middle. The CDR3 is made up of 14 amino acids.

This chain links TRBV29-1 with TRBJ1-5; D is unclear. Germline V gene data show CDR1 as SQVTM and CDR2 as ANQGSEA. This CDR3 region has 14 residues. The V end was cut by 4 bases, the J end by 0 bases, with 10 bases between. Here the CDR3 reads CSVALQHSNQPQHF. CDR3 DNA sequence: TGCAGCGTTGCTTTGCAGCATAGCAATCAGCCCCAGCATTTT.

The CDR3, as DNA: TGTGCCAGCAGCTTGGTTGTAGTAAAAAACATTCAGTACTTC. This sequence encodes CASSLVVVKNIQYF. V and J are TRBV5-5 and TRBJ2-4; D gene unclear. Per germline, CDR1 SGHKS and CDR2 YYEKEE (reference sequence). This CDR3 is built from 14 residues. Trimming left V 0 bases short and J 4 bases short, with 8 bases between.

The chain carries TRBV20-1 and TRBJ2-5; TRBD1 might be the D (5 bases). The germline V gene encodes CDR1 DFQATT and CDR2 SNEGSKA (reference sequence). Trimming took 2 bases from V and 11 from J, leaving 15 bases between them. The CDR3 runs to 12 residues. CDR3 nucleotides: TGCAGTGCTAGATCAGGGTTCAATGAGCAGTACTTC. Its translation: CSARSGFNEQYF.

There are a few counts of this clonotype. This sequence joins TRBV7-3 and TRBJ2-2, with a tentative D call TRBD2 (5 bases). CDR1 and CDR2 from the germline V gene are SGHTA and FQGTGA. Trimming stripped 1 base from V and 6 bases from J, with 12 bases between. The CDR3 runs to 15 residues. The CDR3 reads CASSLMVGAAGELFF. The CDR3 DNA is TGTGCCAGCAGCTTAATGGTTGGAGCGGCCGGGGAGCTGTTTTTT.